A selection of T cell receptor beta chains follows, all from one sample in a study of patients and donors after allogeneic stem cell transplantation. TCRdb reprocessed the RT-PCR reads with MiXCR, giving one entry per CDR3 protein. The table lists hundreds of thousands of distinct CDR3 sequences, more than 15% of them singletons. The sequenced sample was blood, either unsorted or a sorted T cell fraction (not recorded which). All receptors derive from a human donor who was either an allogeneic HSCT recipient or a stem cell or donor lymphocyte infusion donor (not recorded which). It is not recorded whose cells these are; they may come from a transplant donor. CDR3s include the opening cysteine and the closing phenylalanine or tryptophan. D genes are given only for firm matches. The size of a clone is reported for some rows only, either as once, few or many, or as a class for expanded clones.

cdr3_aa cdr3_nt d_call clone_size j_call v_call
CSAGAGGGYTNEKLFF TGCAGTGCCGGGGCAGGGGGAGGGTATACTAATGAAAAACTGTTTTTT TRBD1 few TRBJ1-4 TRBV20-1
CSASGLAGLTDTQYF TGCAGCGCCAGTGGACTAGCGGGACTCACAGATACGCAGTATTTT TRBD2 . TRBJ2-3 TRBV29-1
CASGTWPVEQFF TGTGCCAGCGGTACTTGGCCGGTTGAGCAGTTCTTC . . TRBJ2-1 TRBV28
CASVRGVPGDTQYF TGTGCCAGCGTAAGGGGGGTCCCGGGGGATACGCAGTATTTT . many TRBJ2-3 TRBV12-3/TRBV12-4
CASRGADEQFF TGTGCCAGCAGGGGGGCGGATGAGCAGTTCTTC . . TRBJ2-1 TRBV12-3/TRBV12-4
CATSDPGRRYGTDTQYF TGTGCCACCAGTGATCCTGGGCGGCGGTACGGGACAGATACGCAGTATTTT . many TRBJ2-3 TRBV24-1
CASSLGLAGGTYEQYF TGTGCCAGCAGCCTCGGACTAGCGGGGGGGACCTACGAGCAGTACTTC TRBD2 many TRBJ2-7 TRBV4-2
CAIRGLASSYEQYF TGTGCCATCAGGGGACTAGCGAGCTCCTACGAGCAGTACTTC TRBD2 many TRBJ2-7 TRBV10-3
CSAGGPTDTQYF TGCAGCGCGGGGGGGCCGACAGATACGCAGTATTTT TRBD2 . TRBJ2-3 TRBV29-1
CSARGIFHNEQFF TGCAGTGCTAGGGGGATATTTCACAATGAGCAGTTCTTC . . TRBJ2-1 TRBV20-1
CASSWGLAGAGRETQYF TGTGCCAGCAGCTGGGGACTAGCGGGAGCGGGCAGAGAGACCCAGTACTTC TRBD2 . TRBJ2-5 TRBV7-6
CASSLTGRTGNTQYF TGTGCCAGCAGCTTAACGGGTAGGACTGGGAATACGCAGTATTTT . few TRBJ2-3 TRBV7-3
CSARVPDKNSPLHF TGCAGTGCTAGAGTACCGGACAAGAATTCACCCCTCCACTTT . few TRBJ1-6 TRBV20-1
CASSQYSGRLTQETQYF TGTGCCAGCAGTCAATATAGCGGGAGGTTAACCCAAGAGACCCAGTACTTC TRBD2 . TRBJ2-5 TRBV27
CASSFSGTSRETQYF TGCGCCAGCAGCTTTAGCGGCACTAGTCGGGAGACCCAGTACTTC . . TRBJ2-5 TRBV5-1
CASSYRRVFGQPQHF TGTGCCAGCAGTTACAGAAGGGTTTTCGGGCAGCCCCAGCATTTT . . TRBJ1-5 TRBV6-5
CASSTGTGINQPQHF TGTGCCAGCAGTACCGGGACAGGGATCAATCAGCCCCAGCATTTT TRBD1 . TRBJ1-5 TRBV2
CIQGETQYF TGCATCCAAGGGGAGACCCAGTACTTC . . TRBJ2-5 TRBV29-1
CAISESRENYGYTF TGTGCCATCAGTGAGTCTAGGGAAAACTATGGCTACACCTTC . few TRBJ1-2 TRBV10-3
CASSYSAGTSYEQYF TGTGCCAGCAGTTACTCAGCGGGGACCTCCTACGAGCAGTACTTC TRBD2 . TRBJ2-7 TRBV6-5
CASSLGLFYEQYF TGCGCCAGCAGTCTCGGACTATTCTACGAGCAGTACTTC . . TRBJ2-7 TRBV4-1
CASSLGWREGNEQFF TGTGCCAGCAGCTTAGGTTGGCGGGAGGGGAATGAGCAGTTCTTC TRBD2 few TRBJ2-1 TRBV7-9
CASSGQGVPYEQYF TGTGCCAGCTCAGGACAGGGGGTCCCCTACGAGCAGTACTTC TRBD1 . TRBJ2-7 TRBV18
CASSFAGLAGLSSYNEQFF TGCGCCAGCAGCTTCGCGGGACTAGCGGGACTCAGCTCCTACAATGAGCAGTTCTTC TRBD2 . TRBJ2-1 TRBV5-1
CASSARGTEAFF TGTGCCAGCAGCGCCAGGGGCACTGAAGCTTTCTTT . many TRBJ1-1 TRBV12-3/TRBV12-4
CASTPGTGAYGYTF TGCGCCAGCACCCCCGGGACAGGGGCCTATGGCTACACCTTC TRBD1 few TRBJ1-2 TRBV5-1
CASSPRGGQPQHF TGTGCCAGCAGCCCCAGGGGTGGTCAGCCCCAGCATTTT . few TRBJ1-5 TRBV7-2
CASSSRRLLSYEQYF TGTGCCAGCAGCTCCCGGCGGTTATTATCCTACGAGCAGTACTTC . . TRBJ2-7 TRBV27
CASSQTGTGLDGANVLTF TGCGCCAGCAGCCAAACCGGGACAGGCCTTGATGGGGCCAACGTCCTGACTTTC TRBD1 many TRBJ2-6 TRBV4-3
CSAREFFLAGGPADTQYF TGCAGTGCTAGAGAGTTTTTTCTAGCGGGAGGGCCTGCAGATACGCAGTATTTT TRBD2 few TRBJ2-3 TRBV20-1
CASAQEFNQPQHF TGTGCCAGCGCCCAGGAGTTCAATCAGCCCCAGCATTTT . . TRBJ1-5 TRBV2
CSARGRRDEQFF TGCAGTGCTAGAGGGCGGCGCGATGAGCAGTTCTTC . . TRBJ2-1 TRBV20-1
CASNPRTPKAKNIQYF TGTGCCAGCAACCCCCGGACACCCAAAGCCAAAAACATTCAGTACTTC . . TRBJ2-4 TRBV11-3
CSVEKGTYNEQFF TGCAGCGTTGAAAAGGGGACCTACAATGAGCAGTTCTTC . many TRBJ2-1 TRBV29-1
CASRTSSYEQYF TGTGCCAGCAGGACTAGCTCCTACGAGCAGTACTTC . . TRBJ2-7 TRBV7-2